These T cell receptor beta chains were read from a single sample in a study of shared clonotypes between healthy human individuals. TCRdb's table, derived via immunoSEQ multiplex PCR, lists solely in-frame clones and lacks some. The sample lists around 2,000,000 clones, about 95% seen once, with 0.85% to 1.2% in the top ten. Specimen: naive CD8+ T cells sorted from blood. The source of these receptors is a man between 18 and 35 years old in good health. The CDR3 runs from the conserved cysteine through the conserved F or W. The D gene is left open where the match is weak. A clone size is listed for some rows: how often the clone was seen (once, few, many), or a class if it is expanded.

- | TRBJ2-1 | TRBV4-3 | - | CASSQEWAILWNEQFF | TGCGCCAGCAGCCAAGAATGGGCGATTTTGTGGAATGAGCAGTTCTTC
- | TRBJ1-2 | TRBV6-1 | - | CASRPADGYTF | TGTGCCAGCAGGCCGGCCGACGGCTACACCTTC
- | TRBJ2-4 | TRBV7-2 | TRBD1 | CASSLVRGPGNIQYF | TGTGCCAGCAGCTTAGTAAGGGGGCCCGGTAACATTCAGTACTTC
- | TRBJ2-7 | TRBV30 | - | CAWSVDWSSYEQYF | TGTGCCTGGAGTGTAGATTGGAGCTCCTACGAGCAGTACTTC
- | TRBJ2-7 | TRBV28 | - | CASSLPGRNYEQYF | TGTGCCAGCAGTTTGCCGGGACGGAACTACGAGCAGTACTTC
- | TRBJ2-5 | TRBV9 | - | CASSVEGLPQETQYF | TGTGCCAGCAGCGTAGAGGGACTGCCCCAAGAGACCCAGTACTTC
once | TRBJ2-1 | TRBV18 | - | CASSPRGTASYNEQFF | TGTGCCAGCTCACCTCGGGGGACGGCATCCTACAATGAGCAGTTCTTC
few | TRBJ1-2 | TRBV25-1 | - | CATAGPGGYTF | TGTGCCACCGCAGGGCCAGGGGGCTACACCTTC
once | TRBJ2-2 | TRBV9 | - | CASSGGDTGELFF | TGTGCCAGCAGCGGGGGGGACACCGGGGAGCTGTTTTTT
- | TRBJ1-1 | TRBV2 | - | CASTPENTEAFF | TGTGCCAGCACGCCAGAGAACACTGAAGCTTTCTTT
- | TRBJ2-2 | TRBV13 | - | CASSSLDREYTGELFF | TGTGCCAGCAGCTCGCTTGACCGGGAATACACCGGGGAGCTGTTTTTT
- | TRBJ2-7 | TRBV5-4 | - | CASSPGGAEQYF | TGTGCCAGCAGCCCTGGCGGGGCCGAGCAGTACTTC
- | TRBJ2-5 | TRBV6-5 | - | CASSLYSIQETQYF | TGTGCCAGCAGTCTGTACAGCATACAAGAGACCCAGTACTTC
- | TRBJ1-3 | TRBV4-1 | - | CASSLLRIANTIYF | TGCGCCAGCAGCCTTCTTCGGATTGCAAACACCATATATTTT
- | TRBJ2-2 | TRBV28 | - | CASSLGPRPSLGELFF | TGTGCCAGCAGTCTAGGACCGAGACCTTCACTTGGGGAGCTGTTTTTT
- | TRBJ1-1 | TRBV5-6 | - | CASSVGVGPNTEAFF | TGTGCCAGCAGCGTTGGGGTGGGGCCGAACACTGAAGCTTTCTTT
few | TRBJ2-7 | TRBV7-9 | TRBD1 | CASSLWDRGYEQYF | TGTGCCAGCAGCTTATGGGACAGGGGCTACGAGCAGTACTTC
once | TRBJ2-2 | TRBV27 | - | CASSPTPFYRETTGELFF | TGTGCCAGCAGTCCCACACCCTTCTACAGGGAAACCACCGGGGAGCTGTTTTTT
- | TRBJ2-7 | TRBV5-6 | TRBD1 | CASSTGGIYEQYF | TGTGCCAGCAGCACAGGGGGTATTTACGAGCAGTACTTC
once | TRBJ2-1 | TRBV27 | TRBD1 | CASSTGGPYNEQFF | TGTGCCAGCAGCACAGGGGGTCCTTACAATGAGCAGTTCTTC
once | TRBJ2-7 | TRBV19 | - | CASSIQGMDSYEQYF | TGTGCCAGTAGTATCCAAGGGATGGACTCCTACGAGCAGTACTTC
- | TRBJ1-6 | TRBV27 | - | CASSLRAYNSPLHF | TGTGCCAGCAGCCTCAGGGCCTATAATTCACCCCTCCACTTT
- | TRBJ2-3 | TRBV28 | - | CASSLPQGSFSTDTQYF | TGTGCCAGCAGTTTACCTCAGGGGTCTTTTAGCACAGATACGCAGTATTTT
- | TRBJ2-7 | TRBV7-9 | - | CASSLDDRDYEQYF | TGTGCCAGCAGCTTAGACGACAGAGACTACGAGCAGTACTTC
- | TRBJ1-3 | TRBV21-1 | - | CASSKLESRTGLSGRNTIYF | TGTGCCAGCAGCAAACTAGAGTCTAGAACAGGGCTCTCTGGAAGAAACACCATATATTTT
- | TRBJ2-7 | TRBV27 | - | CASSPDSVVRNYEQYF | TGTGCCAGCAGTCCGGACTCCGTCGTCAGAAACTACGAGCAGTACTTC
- | TRBJ2-3 | TRBV5-4 | TRBD1 | CASRIQGAGTDTQYF | TGTGCCAGCAGAATACAGGGGGCTGGCACAGATACGCAGTATTTT
once | TRBJ2-7 | TRBV7-9 | TRBD2 | CASSLSGGYEQYF | TGTGCCAGCAGCTTATCGGGGGGCTACGAGCAGTACTTC
- | TRBJ2-1 | TRBV6-5 | TRBD2 | CASSLAGDRWEQFF | TGTGCCAGCAGTCTAGCGGGGGATAGGTGGGAGCAGTTCTTC
- | TRBJ1-2 | TRBV28 | - | CASRRITGGANYGYTF | TGTGCCAGCAGACGCATAACTGGGGGGGCTAACTATGGCTACACCTTC
- | TRBJ2-7 | TRBV9 | - | CASSPGPGEQYF | TGTGCCAGCAGCCCCGGCCCCGGGGAACAGTACTTC
- | TRBJ1-6 | TRBV4-1 | - | CASSHGQSLNSPLHF | TGCGCCAGCAGCCATGGACAGTCCCTTAATTCACCCCTCCACTTT
- | TRBJ2-1 | TRBV11-2 | - | CASRKQGGEQFF | TGTGCCAGCAGAAAACAGGGTGGCGAGCAGTTCTTC
- | TRBJ2-3 | TRBV4-1 | - | CASSPRLTGTDTQYF | TGCGCCAGCAGCCCTCGGCTAACGGGGACAGATACGCAGTATTTT
once | TRBJ1-3 | TRBV7-9 | - | CASSPAQNTIYF | TGTGCCAGCAGCCCCGCGCAGAACACCATATATTTT
once | TRBJ2-7 | TRBV4-1 | TRBD1 | CASSPGTGRYEQYF | TGCGCCAGCAGCCCGGGGACAGGGCGTTACGAGCAGTACTTC
- | TRBJ1-1 | TRBV11-2 | - | CASSLALGRTEAFF | TGTGCCAGCAGCTTAGCTCTGGGCAGGACTGAAGCTTTCTTT
- | TRBJ2-3 | TRBV6-5 | - | CASSYSLPTDTQYF | TGTGCCAGCAGTTACTCGCTACCGACCGATACGCAGTATTTT
- | TRBJ2-1 | TRBV9 | - | CASSPWGWGSYNEQFF | TGTGCCAGCAGCCCCTGGGGGTGGGGCTCCTACAATGAGCAGTTCTTC
- | TRBJ2-1 | TRBV19 | TRBD2 | CASSIDAGRASWNEQFF | TGTGCCAGTAGTATAGATGCCGGGAGGGCCTCGTGGAATGAGCAGTTCTTC
few | TRBJ2-2 | TRBV7-9 | - | CASSQSGVNTGELFF | TGTGCCAGCAGCCAATCAGGGGTCAACACCGGGGAGCTGTTTTTT
- | TRBJ1-1 | TRBV9 | TRBD1 | CASSVGEITGGTEAFF | TGTGCCAGCAGCGTAGGGGAAATTACAGGGGGCACTGAAGCTTTCTTT
- | TRBJ2-7 | TRBV7-9 | - | CASSSRSYHYEQYF | TGTGCCAGCAGCTCCCGATCCTATCACTACGAGCAGTACTTC
- | TRBJ2-1 | TRBV27 | TRBD2 | CASSFGGGSYNEQFF | TGTGCCAGCAGTTTTGGGGGGGGCTCCTACAATGAGCAGTTCTTC
- | TRBJ2-3 | TRBV11-2 | - | CASSLASDTQYF | TGTGCCAGCAGCTTAGCTTCAGATACGCAGTATTTT
- | TRBJ2-3 | TRBV5-4 | TRBD2 | CASSLDRLAVSGTDTQYF | TGTGCCAGCAGCTTAGATCGACTAGCTGTGTCTGGCACAGATACGCAGTATTTT
- | TRBJ2-7 | TRBV12-2 | - | CASRPRQGAGYEQYF | TGTGCAAGTCGCCCCCGACAGGGAGCGGGCTACGAGCAGTACTTC
- | TRBJ2-3 | TRBV15 | TRBD2 | CATSRDPTSGNTDTQYF | TGTGCCACCAGCAGAGATCCGACTAGCGGGAACACAGATACGCAGTATTTT
once | TRBJ1-4 | TRBV7-9 | - | CASSFAGVTNEKLFF | TGTGCCAGCAGCTTCGCAGGGGTAACTAATGAAAAACTGTTTTTT
- | TRBJ1-6 | TRBV5-1 | - | CASSLVPGVEDSPLHF | TGCGCCAGCAGCTTGGTCCCGGGCGTCGAGGATTCACCCCTCCACTTT
- | TRBJ2-7 | TRBV14 | - | CASSQSLGAYEQYF | TGTGCCAGCAGCCAATCCCTTGGAGCCTACGAGCAGTACTTC
- | TRBJ1-2 | TRBV6-5 | - | CASSSSGDYGYTF | TGTGCCAGCAGTTCCTCGGGGGACTATGGCTACACCTTC
- | TRBJ2-7 | TRBV6-5 | - | CASSSGLYYEQYF | TGTGCCAGCAGCTCGGGACTTTACTACGAGCAGTACTTC